These 18 T cell receptor beta chains share one sample of origin, sequenced in a study of T-cell reconstitution after alpha-beta-depleted transplantation in children. Unique molecular identifiers featured in how the TCRbeta library was prepared. Via MiXCR, TCRdb re-called the PCR reads, giving one row per CDR3 protein. The data contain about 640,000 distinct CDR3 sequences, roughly 15% of them singletons. The sample consisted of PBMCs from the stem cell graft donor, taken from the stem cell graft. The source is a human donor who donated a stem cell graft to a child with acute myeloid leukemia.

In this sample, this clonotype turned up many times. The gene calls are TRBV29-1 and TRBJ1-2; unclear D gene. V lost 4 bases to trimming and J lost 0 bases, with 24 bases between them. Per germline, CDR1 SQVTM and CDR2 ANQGSEA. The CDR3 contains 18 residues. DNA of the CDR3: TGCAGCGTTGGGAAGTTATCATCACAGACCCCTCCTAACTATGGCTACACCTTC. This codes for CSVGKLSSQTPPNYGYTF.

This clonotype was recorded a few times. This sequence joins TRBV6-1 and TRBJ1-1, with 7 bases fitting TRBD1. V lost 2 bases, J lost 7 bases, and 7 bases stayed unmatched. The CDR3 totals 14 residues. Germline CDR1 is MNHNS and CDR2 is SASEGT. CDR3 loop: CASSEPDRASEAFF. The CDR3 coding sequence is TGTGCCAGCAGTGAACCCGACAGGGCAAGTGAAGCTTTCTTT.

This clonotype was counted at least ten times. This chain uses TRBV6-5 with TRBJ2-2; D ambiguous. Trimming cost V 2 bases and J 1 base, with 8 bases left between them. Germline-derived CDR1 and CDR2 are MNHEY and SVGAGI. The CDR3 loop spans 15 amino acids. CDR3 coding DNA: TGTGCCAGCAGTTACCACACCTTGAACACCGGGGAGCTGTTTTTT. It specifies CASSYHTLNTGELFF.

Note on this clonotype: This may come from a read error, since a much larger clone is one base off. The rearrangement links TRBV20-1 to TRBJ1-2; 7 nucleotides agree with TRBD1. Germline V lookup: CDR1 DFQATT, CDR2 SNEGSKA (reference sequence). The CDR3 is made up of 15 amino acids. CDR3: CSARAPQGGLYGYAF. CDR3 coding DNA: TGCAGTGCTAGAGCACCGCAGGGGGGTCTCTATGGCTACGCCTTC.

In regard to this clonotype: The junction shows a germline mismatch at one end, possibly a read error. This chain connects TRBV20-1 to TRBJ1-1; D remains ambiguous. The CDR3 length is 16 residues. CDR1 DFQATT and CDR2 SNEGSKA come from the germline V gene (reference sequence). The chain's CDR3 is CSARDLGRRGNIEAFF. The CDR3 DNA reads as TGCAGTGCTAGAGATCTGGGCCGAAGAGGGAACATTGAAGCTTTCTTT.

This clonotype was seen ten or more times. The chain is built from TRBV20-1 and TRBJ2-5; D might be TRBD2 (5 bases). This CDR3 spans 14 amino acids. V lost 6 bases to trimming and J lost 7 bases, with 21 bases between them. Germline CDR1 and CDR2: DFQATT and SNEGSKA (reference sequence). The CDR3 sequence is CSATPQPYEGTQYF. The CDR3 nucleotides read TGCAGTGCGACCCCCCAGCCGTACGAGGGGACCCAGTACTTC.

The J gene is TRBJ2-7, the V gene TRBV7-6; tentative D call: TRBD1 (6 bases). This CDR3 comprises 15 residues. The ends were cut back, 1 base at V and 0 bases at J, with 10 bases in the middle. CDR1 is SGHVS and CDR2 is FNYEAQ in the germline V gene. CDR3 DNA sequence: TGTGCCAGCAGCTTAGAACAGGGTAGCTCCTACGAGCAGTACTTC. The encoded protein is CASSLEQGSSYEQYF.

This clonotype was observed at least ten times. The chain combines TRBV20-1 with TRBJ1-6; 7 nucleotides line up with TRBD1. Germline V gene sequence: CDR1 DFQATT, CDR2 SNEGSKA (reference sequence). V was clipped by 6 bases and J by 9 bases; unmatched bases: 11. The length of the CDR3 is 14 residues. This CDR3 is CSAEDRFSGSPLHF. The CDR3, as DNA: TGCAGTGCCGAGGACAGGTTCAGTGGTTCACCCCTCCACTTT.

This clonotype was counted at least ten times. The chain employs TRBV7-2 and TRBJ2-6; no clear D gene. Germline-derived CDR1 and CDR2 are SGHTA and FQGNSA. V lost 4 bases and J lost 2, with 3 bases in between. The CDR3 contains 13 residues. The CDR3 nucleotides are TGTGCCAGCAGCTCTCCTGGGGCCAACGTCCTGACTTTC. It translates to CASSSPGANVLTF.

This chain uses TRBV10-1 with TRBJ2-1; D is possibly TRBD2 (5 bases). Trimming took 0 bases from V and 7 from J, leaving 19 bases between them. Germline V lookup: CDR1 WNHNN, CDR2 SYGVQD (reference sequence). CDR3 length equals 17 residues. The CDR3 protein is CASSESIGRAPGNEQFF. The DNA of the CDR3 is TGCGCCAGCAGTGAGTCGATCGGGCGGGCCCCGGGAAATGAGCAGTTCTTC.

The V and J genes are TRBV7-9 and TRBJ1-1; possible D gene TRBD1, 5 bases. The CDR3 spans 16 residues. Germline CDR1 reads SEHNR; CDR2 reads FQNEAQ (reference sequence). Trimming pared 3 bases from V and 3 bases from J, leaving 17 bases between. CDR3 nucleotides: TGTGCCAGCAGCTTCCCGGGACCCCTAACCTACACTGAAGCTTTCTTT. Translation gives CASSFPGPLTYTEAFF.

This clonotype turned up a few times. The gene calls are TRBV24-1 and TRBJ2-1; 11 nucleotides agree with TRBD2. The CDR3 sequence is 17 residues long. After removal of 5 bases from V and 2 bases from J, the junction contained 7 bases not matched to a gene. The germline V gene encodes CDR1 KGHDR and CDR2 SFDVKD. Written as DNA, the CDR3 is TGTGCCACCAGTGGAAAGCTAGCGGGGGGCCCCTACAATGAGCAGTTCTTC. Translated, it gives CATSGKLAGGPYNEQFF.

This clonotype was observed a handful of times. The CDR3: CASSLGVEDTQYF. In DNA form, the CDR3 reads TGCGCCAGCAGCTTGGGGGTTGAAGATACGCAGTATTTT. V is TRBV5-1 and J is TRBJ2-3; D unclear. The V end was cut by 0 bases, the J end by 5 bases, with 7 bases between. Per the germline V gene, CDR1 is SGHRS and CDR2 is YFSETQ. The CDR3 totals 13 residues.

This clonotype showed up just a few times. The chain combines TRBV29-1 with TRBJ2-7; TRBD1 aligns across 9 bases. The germline CDR1 and CDR2 sequences are SQVTM and ANQGSEA. J was trimmed by 1 base and V by 3 bases; bases with no gene match: 4. There are 14 residues in the CDR3. This CDR3 reads CSVDLGTGSYEQYF. In nucleotides, the CDR3 is TGCAGCGTTGACCTGGGGACAGGGTCCTACGAGCAGTACTTC.

Ten or more counts support this clonotype. The rearrangement links TRBV7-9 to TRBJ1-1; 9 bases agree with TRBD1. The germline V gene has CDR1 SEHNR and CDR2 FQNEAQ (reference sequence). CDR3 size: 16 residues. The ends lost 5 bases at V and 3 bases at J; junction bases unmatched: 10. CDR3: CASSTTGQGWDTEAFF. The CDR3 DNA is TGTGCCAGCAGCACTACCGGACAGGGGTGGGACACTGAAGCTTTCTTT.

Concerning this clonotype itself: Being one base from a much bigger clone, this may be a read error. This chain connects TRBV20-1 to TRBJ2-5, with D possibly TRBD1 on 6 matching bases. This CDR3 is built from 17 residues. Germline V gene data show CDR1 as DFQATT and CDR2 as SNEGSKA (reference sequence). This CDR3 is CCARDGGRGPEWETQYF. In DNA, the CDR3 is TGCTGTGCTAGAGATGGAGGCAGGGGCCCCGAATGGGAGACCCAGTACTTC.

The CDR3 DNA reads TGTGCCAGCAGTTTGTACAGAGCTAACTATGGCTACACCTTC. Amino acids: CASSLYRANYGYTF. This sequence joins TRBV5-6 and TRBJ1-2; no definite D call. CDR1 and CDR2 from the germline V gene are SGHDT and YYEEEE. V lost 5 bases, J lost 0 bases, and 11 bases lay in between. This CDR3 is 14 amino acids long. Variable domain in full (rest from reference TRBV5-6 and TRBJ1-2): DAGVTQSPTHLIKTRGQQVTLRCSPKSGHDTVSWYQQALGQGPQFIFQYYEEEERQRGNFPDRFSGHQFPNYSSELNVNALLLGDSALYLCASSLYRANYGYTFGSGTRLTVV.

This clonotype turned up a few times. J is TRBJ2-5 and V is TRBV6-5, with TRBD2 matching over 14 bases. The length of the CDR3 is 18 residues. The V gene's germline CDR1 is MNHEY and CDR2 SVGAGI. V was pared by 0 bases and J by 2 bases, with 5 bases of the junction left unmatched. The CDR3, as DNA: TGTGCCAGCAGTTACTCGGGACTAGCGGGGGTTGTACAAGAGACCCAGTACTTC. Its protein is CASSYSGLAGVVQETQYF.